This passage covers 30 T cell receptor beta chains from one sample sequenced in a study of blood T cell repertoires in COVID-19. The table came from immunoSEQ multiplex PCR; TCRdb's copy has only in-frame clones and leaves some out. The data show fewer than 90,000 clones, 72% seen once. The specimen sequenced was peripheral blood. Receptor source: a woman aged 80 or over with acute or convalescent COVID-19.

V is TRBV7-9 and J is TRBJ2-2; 8 bases are a match to TRBD1. J was trimmed by 1 base and V by 7 bases; bases with no gene match: 5. Germline CDR1 SEHNR, CDR2 FQNEAQ (reference sequence). This CDR3 is built from 15 residues. This CDR3 reads CASTTGQGNTGELFF. Here the CDR3 DNA reads TGTGCCAGCACCACCGGACAGGGGAACACCGGGGAGCTGTTTTTT.

The chain is built from TRBV6-1 and TRBJ2-3; TRBD2 aligns across 7 bases. This CDR3 region has 18 residues. V lost 4 bases and J lost 4; bases outside the gene matches: 17. The germline gives CDR1 MNHNS, CDR2 SASEGT. The CDR3 protein is CASSVGPYTGGGADTQYF. Here the CDR3 DNA reads TGTGCCAGCAGTGTGGGGCCCTATACGGGGGGTGGAGCAGATACGCAGTATTTT.

This chain links TRBV11-2 with TRBJ1-2; TRBD1 is a possible D gene (5 bases). V was clipped by 1 base and J by 2 bases, with 14 bases between them. The CDR3 runs to 16 residues. The V gene's germline CDR1 is SGHAT and CDR2 FQNNGV. The CDR3 loop is CASSLAVLTANYGYTF. Here the CDR3 DNA reads TGTGCCAGCAGCTTAGCCGTGCTGACAGCCAACTATGGCTACACCTTC. The full variable domain, in which reference TRBV11-2 and TRBJ1-2 provide the parts outside the CDR3, is EAGVAQSPRYKIIEKRQSVAFWCNPISGHATLYWYQQILGQGPKLLIQFQNNGVVDDSQLPKDRFSAERLKGVDSTLKIQPAKLEDSAVYLCASSLAVLTANYGYTFGSGTRLTVV.

The chain combines TRBV18 with TRBJ1-1; TRBD1 is a possible D gene (6 bases). Between the trimmed V and J ends, which lost 2 bases and 5 bases, there was a span of 18 bases. The CDR3 length is 16 residues. Germline CDR1 and CDR2: KGHSH and LQKENI. The CDR3 nucleotides read TGTGCCAGCTCACCATTTGGGGGGGCGAGAAATACTGAAGCTTTCTTT. It is translated as CASSPFGGARNTEAFF.

The chain couples TRBV19 to TRBJ1-1; weak D call: TRBD1 (5 bases). This CDR3 is built from 12 residues. V lost 6 bases to trimming and J lost 3 bases, with 8 bases between them. CDR1 is LNHDA, CDR2 SQIVND, per germline (reference sequence). DNA for the CDR3: TGTGCCAGTAGGCAGGGATACACTGAAGCTTTCTTT. This sequence encodes CASRQGYTEAFF.

The V and J genes are TRBV7-2 and TRBJ1-6; D possibly corresponds to TRBD1 (5 bases). The CDR3 has 16 residues. V lost 5 bases and J 6 bases, leaving 17 bases between the germline ends. Germline-derived CDR1 and CDR2 are SGHTA and FQGNSA. CDR3 bases: TGTGCCAGCAGCCCTACGCGGGGAAGGGGTAATTCACCCCTCCACTTT. Amino acids: CASSPTRGRGNSPLHF.

The chain links TRBV28 to TRBJ2-1; 10 nucleotides agree with TRBD1. The V and J ends lost 3 bases and 9 bases, in that order; junction bases with no gene match: 8. The germline V gene has CDR1 MDHEN and CDR2 SYDVKM. CDR3 length equals 15 residues. CDR3 protein: CASSFWDRGLLEQFF. The CDR3 nucleotides read TGTGCCAGCAGTTTTTGGGACAGGGGCCTACTTGAGCAGTTCTTC.

The V call is TRBV15, the J call TRBJ1-4, with no clear D. This CDR3 has 13 amino acids. The germline V gene encodes CDR1 LNHNV and CDR2 YYDKDF (reference sequence). V dropped 1 base and J dropped 4 bases, with 4 bases sitting between them. The CDR3 loop reads CATSRGLNEKLFF. The CDR3 DNA reads as TGTGCCACCAGCAGAGGACTTAATGAAAAACTGTTTTTT.

This clone has only one observation. The V and J genes are TRBV4-1 and TRBJ1-5; 8 positions agree with TRBD1. This CDR3 has 15 residues. V dropped 5 bases and J dropped 6; count of bases not matched to a gene: 9. The germline V gene has CDR1 MGHRA and CDR2 YSYEKL. The CDR3 bases are TGCGCCAGCAGCACCTATCAACAGGGGGTTCAGCCCCAGCATTTT. Translation gives CASSTYQQGVQPQHF.

This clone was counted a few times. The V and J genes are TRBV27 and TRBJ1-2, with TRBD1 matching over 7 bases. Germline V gene lookup returns CDR1 MNHEY and CDR2 SMNVEV (reference sequence). This CDR3 has 14 residues. Trimming at V came to 9 bases and at J to 8 bases, leaving 15 bases not matched to a gene. The chain's CDR3 is CASSGNTGAEGYTF. DNA for the CDR3: TGTGCCAGTAGCGGGAACACAGGGGCGGAAGGCTACACCTTC.

The chain recombines TRBV5-1 with TRBJ1-4; 7 bases fit TRBD1. The germline CDR1 and CDR2 sequences are SGHRS and YFSETQ. This CDR3 comprises 16 residues. With 3 bases clipped from V and 8 bases from J, the junction kept 13 bases outside the gene matches. CDR3 loop: CASSWRGARQGEKLFF. CDR3 coding DNA: TGCGCCAGCAGCTGGCGAGGCGCCAGACAGGGAGAAAAACTGTTTTTT.

The sample holds a few counts of this clone. The CDR3 DNA follows: TGTGCCAGCAGCTTACAAGGGGCCTTTGGCAATCAGCCCCAGCATTTT. It codes for CASSLQGAFGNQPQHF. This chain uses TRBV7-9 with TRBJ1-5, with D possibly matching TRBD1 (5 bases). Per germline, CDR1 SEHNR and CDR2 FQNEAQ (reference sequence). Trimming removed 2 bases at V and 2 bases at J, with 13 bases between. The length of the CDR3 is 16 residues.

This clone appeared many times. The chain combines TRBV18 with TRBJ1-1; 11 bases are shared with TRBD1. This CDR3 comprises 15 residues. Germline V gene data show CDR1 as KGHSH and CDR2 as LQKENI. V was clipped by 4 bases and J by 11 bases; unmatched bases: 12. CDR3 nucleotide sequence: TGTGCCAGCTCACTAAGGACAGGGGGCCCCGAGGGTGCTTTCTTT. It yields the protein CASSLRTGGPEGAFF.

The rearrangement links TRBV30 to TRBJ2-3, with 10 bases aligning to TRBD2. CDR3 length equals 15 residues. CDR1 is GTSNPN, CDR2 SVGIG, per germline (reference sequence). V lost 2 bases to trimming and J lost 5 bases; unmatched junction nucleotides: 7. In DNA form, the CDR3 reads TGTGCCTGGAGTTCGAGCGGGGGGGTGGGAGATACGCAGTATTTT. This gives the protein CAWSSSGGVGDTQYF.

This clone was detected once. The chain employs TRBV2 and TRBJ2-5; perhaps TRBD2 as D (5 bases). This CDR3 is 12 amino acids long. V lost 5 bases to trimming and J lost 5 bases, with 9 bases between them. CDR1 and CDR2 from the germline V gene are SNHLY and FYNNEI. The DNA of the CDR3 is TGTGCCAGCAGTTTAAGGAGGGAGACCCAGTACTTC. It yields the protein CASSLRRETQYF.

V usage is TRBV6-5 and J usage is TRBJ1-1; D remains unclear. V was clipped by 7 bases and J by 1 base, with 10 bases between them. The CDR3 spans 13 residues. Germline loops: CDR1 MNHEY, CDR2 SVGAGI. CDR3 amino acids: CASIPGGNTEAFF. In DNA, the CDR3 is TGTGCCAGCATTCCAGGTGGGAACACTGAAGCTTTCTTT.

This clone has just a few counts. The chain carries TRBV12-5 and TRBJ1-2; 7 nucleotides align to TRBD1. The CDR3 has 14 amino acids. Looked up from germline, CDR1 is LGHNT and CDR2 is FRNRAP. The V segment lost 2 bases and the J segment 9 bases; nucleotides outside the gene matches: 9. The CDR3 nucleotides are TGTGCTAGTGGTTTGATCCGACAGGGTGAAAGCTACACCTTC. This codes for CASGLIRQGESYTF.

This clone was found a few times. This chain uses TRBV4-2 with TRBJ2-3; 11 positions agree with TRBD2. Trimming cost V 2 bases and J 7 bases; bases outside gene matches: 8. CDR3 length: 16 residues. Looked up from germline, CDR1 is LGHNA and CDR2 is YNFKEQ. The CDR3 spells CASSQPSGGSPNTQYF. In DNA form, the CDR3 reads TGTGCCAGCAGCCAACCTAGCGGGGGGTCACCAAATACGCAGTATTTT.

The J gene is TRBJ2-7, the V gene TRBV6-2 or TRBV6-3; 7 nucleotides align to TRBD1. The CDR3 totals 14 residues. After removal of 4 bases from V and 3 bases from J, the junction contained 6 bases not matched to a gene. CDR1 and CDR2 from the germline V gene are MNHEY and SVGEGT. The CDR3 DNA reads as TGTGCCAGCAGTTCCTTCCGACAGGGCTACGAGCAGTACTTC. Amino acid sequence: CASSSFRQGYEQYF.

V usage is TRBV29-1 and J usage is TRBJ1-1; D gene uncertain. The germline CDR1 and CDR2 sequences are SQVTM and ANQGSEA. The CDR3 consists of 13 residues. Trimming took 5 bases from V and 4 from J, leaving 14 bases between them. CDR3 sequence reads: CSVFHSRGTEAFF. The DNA of the CDR3 is TGCAGCGTTTTTCACAGTCGGGGCACTGAAGCTTTCTTT.

This clone was picked up a small number of times. V and J are TRBV15 and TRBJ1-2; 7 bases are shared with TRBD1. In germline, CDR1 is LNHNV, CDR2 YYDKDF (reference sequence). The CDR3 consists of 14 residues. V dropped 3 bases and J dropped 3; count of bases not matched to a gene: 4. The CDR3, as DNA: TGTGCCACCAGCAGTCCGGGACAGCACTATGGCTACACCTTC. It is translated as CATSSPGQHYGYTF.

The CDR3 region is CASRPPGARNTEAFF. The DNA for the CDR3 is TGTGCCAGCAGGCCGCCCGGAGCCAGGAACACTGAAGCTTTCTTT. The chain recombines TRBV6-5 with TRBJ1-1; D is unclear. Germline CDR1 reads MNHEY; CDR2 reads SVGAGI. The CDR3 covers 15 residues. Between the trimmed V and J ends, which lost 6 bases and 1 base, there was a span of 15 bases.

This chain uses TRBV19 with TRBJ1-2, with TRBD1 matching over 7 bases. The junction had 9 bases not matched to a gene; V was cut back by 7 bases and J by 7 bases. The CDR3 sequence is 13 residues long. Germline V gene lookup returns CDR1 LNHDA and CDR2 SQIVND (reference sequence). The CDR3 sequence is CASMGAGGSGYTF. DNA of the CDR3: TGTGCCAGTATGGGCGCAGGGGGTAGTGGCTACACCTTC.

There are many counts of this clone. The chain recombines TRBV7-3 with TRBJ1-1, with 7 bases fitting TRBD1. The germline CDR1 and CDR2 sequences are SGHTA and FQGTGA. This CDR3 has 13 residues. V lost 4 bases and J lost 6; bases outside the gene matches: 5. Here the CDR3 DNA reads TGTGCCAGCAGCTCCACAGGGGCGTCTGAAGCTTTCTTT. Amino acids: CASSSTGASEAFF. The entire variable domain, with the rest obtained from reference TRBV7-3 and TRBJ1-1, is as follows: GAGVSQTPSNKVTEKGKYVELRCDPISGHTALYWYRQSLGQGPEFLIYFQGTGAADDSGLPNDRFFAVRPEGSVSTLKIQRTERGDSAVYLCASSSTGASEAFFGQGTRLTVV.

This clone was observed a single time. The rearrangement joins TRBV18 to TRBJ1-1, with 10 bases matching TRBD1. Per germline, CDR1 KGHSH and CDR2 LQKENI. Trimming at V came to 3 bases and at J to 8 bases, leaving 9 bases not matched to a gene. The CDR3 has 15 residues. The CDR3 reads CASSPSRDRGQEAFF. In DNA, the CDR3 is TGTGCCAGCTCACCGTCCCGGGACAGGGGACAAGAAGCTTTCTTT.

The chain is built from TRBV30 and TRBJ2-4, with TRBD2 identical over 8 bases. The ends lost 0 bases at V and 9 bases at J; junction bases unmatched: 4. Germline CDR1 and CDR2: GTSNPN and SVGIG (reference sequence). This CDR3 has 13 residues. The chain's CDR3 is CAWSVAGAVIQYF. Written as DNA, the CDR3 is TGTGCCTGGAGTGTAGCGGGGGCCGTCATTCAGTACTTC.

The chain uses TRBV9 and TRBJ1-2; 9 bases map to TRBD1. There are 15 residues in the CDR3. Unmatched junction bases numbered 8, after V lost 6 bases and J lost 2 bases. Germline CDR1 reads SGDLS; CDR2 reads YYNGEE. The CDR3 nucleotides read TGTGCCAGCAACCGGGAAGACAGGGGGAACTATGGCTACACCTTC. Amino acid sequence: CASNREDRGNYGYTF.

The chain has TRBV18 and TRBJ1-1; D might be TRBD1 (6 bases). The CDR3 contains 13 residues. Germline V gene lookup returns CDR1 KGHSH and CDR2 LQKENI. The V end lost 3 bases, the J end lost 6 bases, and 11 bases lay between the germline ends. CDR3 nucleotides: TGTGCCAGCTCACCCCCGGGGGGCGCTGAAGCTTTCTTT. Translated: CASSPPGGAEAFF.

CDR3 in amino acids: CTSSSYILAIRTEQYF. CDR3 nucleotides: TGCACCAGCAGCTCTTATATTCTAGCAATAAGGACCGAGCAGTACTTC. The V gene is TRBV1, the J gene TRBJ2-7; the table's D call TRBD2 went unverified against the DNA. TRBV1 is deemed a pseudogene. This CDR3 contains 16 residues.

The rearrangement links TRBV7-2 to TRBJ2-1; TRBD1 agrees at 8 bases. This CDR3 is built from 15 residues. J gave up 3 bases and V 7 bases, and 8 bases lay outside the gene matches. From germline, CDR1 is SGHTA and CDR2 FQGNSA. In nucleotides, the CDR3 is TGTGCCAGCATCTACGGGACAGGCAACTACAATGAGCAGTTCTTC. It specifies CASIYGTGNYNEQFF.